The 10 T cell receptor beta chains listed next were all sequenced from one sample in a study of blood T cell repertoires in COVID-19. Libraries were prepared by immunoSEQ multiplex PCR; TCRdb keeps only in-frame clonotypes and omits some of them. The sample includes 250,000 or so clones, roughly 80% of them seen just once. Sequenced: PBMCs or T cells enriched from blood (not recorded which). Receptor source: a man aged 50 to 60 who had recovered from COVID-19.

Note on this clone: At the DNA level, this CDR3 is encoded by other sequences in the same sample as well. The V call is TRBV7-9, the J call TRBJ2-1; possibly TRBD2 for D (6 bases). The CDR3 consists of 13 residues. V shed 3 bases and J shed 6 bases, with 9 bases lying between them. CDR1 and CDR2 (germline): SEHNR, FQNEAQ (reference sequence). CDR3 in amino acids: CASSLEGPNEQFF. Written as DNA, the CDR3 is TGTGCCAGCAGCTTGGAGGGCCCCAATGAGCAGTTCTTC.

The rearrangement uses TRBV4-3 and TRBJ2-2; TRBD2 agrees at 8 bases. There are 15 residues in the CDR3. The germline V gene has CDR1 LGHNA and CDR2 YSLEER. J gave up 8 bases and V 1 base, and 6 bases lay outside the gene matches. DNA for the CDR3: TGCGCCAGCAGCCAAGTACTAGCGGAGGGGGGGGAGCTGTTTTTT. Amino acids: CASSQVLAEGGELFF.

The V and J genes are TRBV11-2 and TRBJ1-6; no clear D. The V gene's germline CDR1 is SGHAT and CDR2 FQNNGV. The length of the CDR3 is 16 residues. V was clipped by 2 bases and J by 7 bases, with 15 bases between them. Written as DNA, the CDR3 is TGTGCCAGCAGCTTACGGGCAGGACTAGAAAATTCACCCCTCCACTTT. It specifies CASSLRAGLENSPLHF. The entire variable domain, with the rest obtained from reference TRBV11-2 and TRBJ1-6, is as follows: EAGVAQSPRYKIIEKRQSVAFWCNPISGHATLYWYQQILGQGPKLLIQFQNNGVVDDSQLPKDRFSAERLKGVDSTLKIQPAKLEDSAVYLCASSLRAGLENSPLHFGNGTRLTVT.

V usage is TRBV27 and J usage is TRBJ2-7; D might be TRBD1 (6 bases). Trimming removed 2 bases from V and 7 bases from J, with 18 bases in between. The CDR3 runs 15 residues. Germline CDR1 is MNHEY and CDR2 is SMNVEV (reference sequence). In DNA, the CDR3 is TGTGCCAGCAGTTTAAACCCCAGGGGCTCTGGGGAGCAGTACTTC. Encoded protein: CASSLNPRGSGEQYF.

The gene calls are TRBV27 and TRBJ1-2, with TRBD1 as a possible D gene (5 bases). Trimming removed 2 bases at V and 2 bases at J, with 12 bases between. Germline V lookup: CDR1 MNHEY, CDR2 SMNVEV (reference sequence). This CDR3 has 15 residues. CDR3 nucleotides: TGTGCCAGCAGTTTAAGGCAGGGACTCAACTATGGCTACACCTTC. Translated: CASSLRQGLNYGYTF.

The V gene is TRBV3-1 (or the pseudogene TRBV3-2), the J gene TRBJ2-7; weak D call: TRBD2 (6 bases). V was pared by 6 bases and J by 5 bases, with 17 bases between. There are 14 residues in the CDR3. The germline gives CDR1 LGHDT, CDR2 YNNKEL (reference sequence). CDR3 protein: CASSPGDAANEQYF. The CDR3 DNA reads as TGTGCCAGCAGTCCGGGGGACGCCGCCAACGAGCAGTACTTC.

The chain employs TRBV7-3 and TRBJ2-3, with D possibly being TRBD2 (5 bases). Looked up from germline, CDR1 is SGHTA and CDR2 is FQGTGA. V was shortened by 3 bases and J by 4 bases, with 14 bases between the two germline ends. CDR3 length: 15 amino acids. As DNA, the CDR3 is TGTGCCAGCAGCTTTACCGGGGTTGGGGCAGATACGCAGTATTTT. This encodes CASSFTGVGADTQYF.

The genes are TRBV9 and TRBJ2-7; 9 bases line up with TRBD1. This CDR3 has 14 residues. The trim removed 4 bases at V and 6 bases at J, leaving 8 bases unmatched. Germline-derived CDR1 and CDR2 are SGDLS and YYNGEE. The CDR3 DNA reads TGTGCCAGCAGCCCCAGGGACAGGGTAGCCGAGCAGTACTTC. Translated, it gives CASSPRDRVAEQYF.

The DNA for the CDR3 is TGTGCCAGCACCGTCACCCTAACAGGAGAGTATGGCTACACCTTC. Translating gives CASTVTLTGEYGYTF. The rearrangement joins TRBV5-6 to TRBJ1-2; TRBD1 might be the D (5 bases). The germline CDR1 and CDR2 sequences are SGHDT and YYEEEE. CDR3 length equals 15 residues. The ends were cut back, 6 bases at V and 5 bases at J, with 20 bases in the middle.

This clone appeared a single time. This chain joins TRBV5-1 and TRBJ1-6, with no clear D. Per the germline V gene, CDR1 is SGHRS and CDR2 is YFSETQ. The CDR3 spans 14 residues. Trimming took 1 base from V and 10 from J, leaving 12 bases between them. The CDR3 sequence: CASSLRQAGSPLHF. The CDR3 DNA reads as TGCGCCAGCAGCTTGAGGCAGGCGGGATCACCCCTCCACTTT.